Given below is one T cell receptor (beta chain) in context. The data are from a study of shared clonotypes between healthy human individuals. Produced via immunoSEQ multiplex PCR; TCRdb's table is partial and in-frame only. Altogether fewer than 400,000 clones are present, less than 85% being singletons, with the ten largest covering about a tenth. Germline V CDR1 and CDR2: MNHNS, SASEGT. Between the trimmed V and J ends, which lost 8 bases and 4 bases, there was a span of 12 bases. This CDR3 is 13 amino acids long. This chain links TRBV6-1 with TRBJ1-5; no clear D. The sequence derives from a man under 40 in good health. Sequencing was carried out using memory CD4+ T cells sorted from blood. The subset was: CD45RA-negative fraction. The CDR3 DNA follows: TGTGCCAGCGGTCTCGGGAATAATCAGCCCCAGCATTTT. Residues: CASGLGNNQPQHF.